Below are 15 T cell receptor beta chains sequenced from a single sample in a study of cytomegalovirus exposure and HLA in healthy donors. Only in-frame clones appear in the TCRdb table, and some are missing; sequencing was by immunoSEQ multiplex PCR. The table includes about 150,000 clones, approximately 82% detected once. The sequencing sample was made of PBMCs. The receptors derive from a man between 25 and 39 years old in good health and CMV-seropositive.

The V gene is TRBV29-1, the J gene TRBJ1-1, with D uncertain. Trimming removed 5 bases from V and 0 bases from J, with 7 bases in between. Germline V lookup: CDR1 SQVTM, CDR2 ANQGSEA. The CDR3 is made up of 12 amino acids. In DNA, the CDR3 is TGCAGCGTTCTATCCATGAACACTGAAGCTTTCTTT. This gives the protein CSVLSMNTEAFF.

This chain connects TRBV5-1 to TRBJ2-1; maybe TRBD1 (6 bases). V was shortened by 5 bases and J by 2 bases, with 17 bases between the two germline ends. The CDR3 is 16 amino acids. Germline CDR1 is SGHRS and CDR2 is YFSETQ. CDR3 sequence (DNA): TGCGCCAGCAGTCGGACAGTGGGCCCCACCTACAATGAGCAGTTCTTC. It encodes CASSRTVGPTYNEQFF. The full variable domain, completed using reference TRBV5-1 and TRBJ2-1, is KAGVTQTPRYLIKTRGQQVTLSCSPISGHRSVSWYQQTPGQGLQFLFEYFSETQRNKGNFPGRFSGRQFSNSRSEMNVSTLELGDSALYLCASSRTVGPTYNEQFFGPGTRLTVL.

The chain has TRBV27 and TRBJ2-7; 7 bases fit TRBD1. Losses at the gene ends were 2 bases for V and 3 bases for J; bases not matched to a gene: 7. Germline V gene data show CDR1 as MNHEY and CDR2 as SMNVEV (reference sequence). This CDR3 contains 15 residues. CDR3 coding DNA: TGTGCCAGCAGTTTAAGGGGGCGGAGTGTCTACGAGCAGTACTTC. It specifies CASSLRGRSVYEQYF.

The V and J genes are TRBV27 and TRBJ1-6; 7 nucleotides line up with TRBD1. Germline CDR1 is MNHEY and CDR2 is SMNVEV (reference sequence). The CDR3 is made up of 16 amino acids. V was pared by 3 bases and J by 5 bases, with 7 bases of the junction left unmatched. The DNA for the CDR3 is TGTGCCAGCAGTTTTTACACAGGGGACGATAATTCACCCCTCCACTTT. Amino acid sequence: CASSFYTGDDNSPLHF.

This CDR3 reads CASSALGGRGEKLFF. The CDR3, as DNA: TGTGCCAGCAGTGCCTTAGGGGGCCGGGGAGAAAAACTGTTTTTT. J is TRBJ1-4 and V is TRBV6-6, with 7 bases lining up with TRBD1. V lost 5 bases and J lost 8; bases outside the gene matches: 11. Germline values: CDR1 MNHNY, CDR2 SVGAGI (reference sequence). The CDR3 spans 15 residues.

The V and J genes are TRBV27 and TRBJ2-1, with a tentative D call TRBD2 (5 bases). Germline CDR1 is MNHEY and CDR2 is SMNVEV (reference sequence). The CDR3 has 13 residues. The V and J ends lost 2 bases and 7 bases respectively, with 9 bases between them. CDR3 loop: CASSLLAENEQFF. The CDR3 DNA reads TGTGCCAGCAGTTTACTAGCTGAAAATGAGCAGTTCTTC.

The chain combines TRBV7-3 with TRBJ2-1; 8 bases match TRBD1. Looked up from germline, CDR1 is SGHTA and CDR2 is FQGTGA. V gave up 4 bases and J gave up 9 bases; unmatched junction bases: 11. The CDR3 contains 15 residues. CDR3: CASSSSLGTGTEQFF. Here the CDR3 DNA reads TGTGCCAGCAGCTCCTCTCTCGGGACAGGTACTGAGCAGTTCTTC. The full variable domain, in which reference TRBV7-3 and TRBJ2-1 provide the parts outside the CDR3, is GAGVSQTPSNKVTEKGKYVELRCDPISGHTALYWYRQSLGQGPEFLIYFQGTGAADDSGLPNDRFFAVRPEGSVSTLKIQRTERGDSAVYLCASSSSLGTGTEQFFGPGTRLTVL.

This CDR3 is CASSSSTDWGGDEQFF. In DNA, the CDR3 is TGTGCCAGCAGTTCCTCCACCGACTGGGGGGGTGATGAGCAGTTCTTC. The chain employs TRBV27 and TRBJ2-1, with 7 nucleotides matching TRBD2. CDR3 length equals 16 residues. The ends lost 4 bases at V and 8 bases at J; junction bases unmatched: 14. Germline V gene data show CDR1 as MNHEY and CDR2 as SMNVEV (reference sequence).

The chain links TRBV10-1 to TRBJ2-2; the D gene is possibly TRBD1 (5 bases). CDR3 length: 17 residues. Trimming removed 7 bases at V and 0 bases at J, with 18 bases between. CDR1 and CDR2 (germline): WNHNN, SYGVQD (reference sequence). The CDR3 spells CASIPPQADANTGELFF. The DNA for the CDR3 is TGCGCCAGCATCCCACCACAGGCAGACGCGAACACCGGGGAGCTGTTTTTT.

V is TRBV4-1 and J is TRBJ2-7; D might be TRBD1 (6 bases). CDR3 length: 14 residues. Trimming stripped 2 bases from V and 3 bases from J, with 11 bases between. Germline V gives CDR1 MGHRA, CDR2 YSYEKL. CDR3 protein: CASSQFRTDYEQYF. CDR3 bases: TGCGCCAGCAGCCAATTCCGGACAGACTACGAGCAGTACTTC.

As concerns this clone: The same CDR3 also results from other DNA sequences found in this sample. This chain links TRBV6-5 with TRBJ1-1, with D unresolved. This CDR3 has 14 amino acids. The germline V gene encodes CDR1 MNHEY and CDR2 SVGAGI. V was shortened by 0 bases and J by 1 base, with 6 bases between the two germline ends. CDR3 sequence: CASSYSGGNTEAFF. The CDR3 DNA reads TGTGCCAGCAGTTACTCGGGAGGGAACACTGAAGCTTTCTTT.

The CDR3 nucleotides read TGTGCCAGCGGGCGGGGGCGGAGGAACACCGGGGAGCTGTTTTTT. This translates into CASGRGRRNTGELFF. This chain links TRBV6-1 with TRBJ2-2, with D maybe TRBD2 (7 bases). The germline V gene encodes CDR1 MNHNS and CDR2 SASEGT. The CDR3 has 15 amino acids. Trimming shortened V by 8 bases and J by 1 base, and 14 bases separated the two germline ends.

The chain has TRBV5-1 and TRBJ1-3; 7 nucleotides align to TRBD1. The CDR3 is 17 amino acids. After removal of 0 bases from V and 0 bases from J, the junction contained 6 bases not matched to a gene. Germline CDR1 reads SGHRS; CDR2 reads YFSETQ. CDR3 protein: CASSLDPPGGSGNTIYF. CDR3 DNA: TGCGCCAGCAGCTTGGATCCCCCAGGGGGCTCTGGAAACACCATATATTTT. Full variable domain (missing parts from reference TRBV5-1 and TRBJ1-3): KAGVTQTPRYLIKTRGQQVTLSCSPISGHRSVSWYQQTPGQGLQFLFEYFSETQRNKGNFPGRFSGRQFSNSRSEMNVSTLELGDSALYLCASSLDPPGGSGNTIYFGEGSWLTVV.

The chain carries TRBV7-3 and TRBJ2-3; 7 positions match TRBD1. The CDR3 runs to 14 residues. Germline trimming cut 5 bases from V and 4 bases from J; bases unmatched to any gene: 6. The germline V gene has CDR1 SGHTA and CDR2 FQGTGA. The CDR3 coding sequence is TGTGCCAGCAGCCTCCACAGGGGAGCAGATACGCAGTATTTT. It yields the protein CASSLHRGADTQYF.

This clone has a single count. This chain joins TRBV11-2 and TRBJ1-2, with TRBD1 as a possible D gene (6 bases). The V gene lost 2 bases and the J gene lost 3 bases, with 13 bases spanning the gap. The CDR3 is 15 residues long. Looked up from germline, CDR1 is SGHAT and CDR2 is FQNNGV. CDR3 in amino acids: CASSLWAGVDYGYTF. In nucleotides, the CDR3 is TGTGCCAGCAGCTTATGGGCAGGGGTCGACTATGGCTACACCTTC.